Below, 5 T cell receptor beta chains from the same sample are listed, as sequenced in a study of cytomegalovirus exposure and HLA in healthy donors. The PCR contained 60 Vbeta and 13 Jbeta primers. Sequencing was performed with immunoSEQ multiplex PCR; in TCRdb, only in-frame clones are kept and a portion is missing. Of some 200,000 clones in the sample, more than 65% were seen once. The source material was PBMCs. These receptors were taken from a man between 18 and 35 years old in good health and CMV-seronegative.

The V call is TRBV7-9, the J call TRBJ1-1; D remains ambiguous. Trimming cost V 1 base and J 3 bases, with 6 bases left between them. The CDR3 has 13 residues. CDR1 and CDR2 from the germline V gene are SEHNR and FQNEAQ (reference sequence). The CDR3 is CASSLVRDTEAFF. The CDR3 nucleotides are TGTGCCAGCAGCTTAGTGAGGGACACTGAAGCTTTCTTT.

The chain carries TRBV6-5 and TRBJ1-1, with D possibly matching TRBD1 (5 bases). Trimming left V 3 bases short and J 1 base short, with 12 bases between. CDR3 length equals 15 residues. CDR1 and CDR2 from the germline V gene are MNHEY and SVGAGI. CDR3 nucleotide sequence: TGTGCCAGCAGTTATGGGGCAGGACAGAACACTGAAGCTTTCTTT. This encodes CASSYGAGQNTEAFF.

The chain carries TRBV4-1 and TRBJ1-1, with D tentatively TRBD1 (6 bases). The CDR3 contains 17 residues. V dropped 1 base and J dropped 4 bases, with 19 bases sitting between them. The germline CDR1 and CDR2 sequences are MGHRA and YSYEKL. CDR3 in amino acids: CASSQAQTGGAGTEAFF. In DNA form, the CDR3 reads TGCGCCAGCAGCCAAGCCCAGACGGGGGGCGCCGGCACTGAAGCTTTCTTT.

In this sample, this clone turned up a few times. The gene calls are TRBV18 and TRBJ1-5; 7 bases are shared with TRBD1. Germline loops: CDR1 KGHSH, CDR2 LQKENI. The CDR3 has 14 amino acids. After removal of 5 bases from V and 6 bases from J, the junction contained 7 bases not matched to a gene. The DNA of the CDR3 is TGTGCCAGCTCAGTACAGGGGAAAGGTCAGCCCCAGCATTTT. Protein product: CASSVQGKGQPQHF.

This rearrangement joins TRBV18 to TRBJ1-2; 7 bases match TRBD1. CDR3 length equals 12 residues. Germline V lookup: CDR1 KGHSH, CDR2 LQKENI. V shed 9 bases and J 2 bases; nucleotides not matched to a gene: 3. The CDR3 DNA sequence: TGTGCCAGTTCGGGACAGAACTATGGCTACACCTTC. Its protein product is CASSGQNYGYTF.